The clone carrying this T cell receptor (beta chain) appeared many times. Its antigen is currently unknown. This sample is drawn from a study of neurological immune-mediated disorders. The CDR3 length is 14 residues. The V gene end was trimmed by 7 bases and the J gene end by 3 bases; junction bases not matched to a gene: 8. Germline values: CDR1 MDHEN, CDR2 SYDVKM. Study findings and constraints: Sharing of CDR3 amino acid sequences among expanded clones across subjects was absent, suggesting private repertoires in all groups.

A single record per CDR3 protein comes from TCRdb applying MiXCR to the 5' RACE reads. The sample yields 57,000 or so distinct CDR3 sequences, roughly an eighth seen once. The chain has TRBV28 and TRBJ1-2; TRBD1 matches at 7 bases. The origin of this receptor is a man in his 60s in good health. Source material: PBMCs. CDR3 DNA: TGTGCCAGCAACGCTCGACAGGGAGACTATGGCTACACCTTC. Protein sequence: CASNARQGDYGYTF.